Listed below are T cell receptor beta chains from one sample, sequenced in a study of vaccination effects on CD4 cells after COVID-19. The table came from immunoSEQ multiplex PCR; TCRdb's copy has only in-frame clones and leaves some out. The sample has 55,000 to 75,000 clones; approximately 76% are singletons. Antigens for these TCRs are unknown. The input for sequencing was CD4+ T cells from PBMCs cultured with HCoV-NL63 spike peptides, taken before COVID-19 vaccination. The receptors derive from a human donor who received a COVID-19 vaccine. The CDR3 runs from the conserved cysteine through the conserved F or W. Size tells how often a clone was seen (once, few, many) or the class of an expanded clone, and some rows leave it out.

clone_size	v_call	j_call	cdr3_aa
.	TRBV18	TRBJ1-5	CASSPPNDQPQHF
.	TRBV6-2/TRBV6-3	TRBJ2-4	CASNPRTGKNIQYF
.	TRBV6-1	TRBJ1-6	CASSEQTNSPLHF
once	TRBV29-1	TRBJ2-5	CSVTERGETQYF
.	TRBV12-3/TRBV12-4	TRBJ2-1	CASSSELYVEQFF
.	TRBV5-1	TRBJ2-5	CASSLVGGQETQYF
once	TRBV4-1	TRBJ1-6	CASSQETGGGSPLHF
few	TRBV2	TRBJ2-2	CASSEASPRNTGELFF
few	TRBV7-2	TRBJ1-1	CASSLGQPNTEAFF
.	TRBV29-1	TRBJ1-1	CSVRGVGTEAFF
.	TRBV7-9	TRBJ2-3	CAGAGGRTDTQYF
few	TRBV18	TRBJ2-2	CASSPRKGLGELFF
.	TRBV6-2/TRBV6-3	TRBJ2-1	CASSKYNEQFF
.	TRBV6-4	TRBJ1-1	CASDTGTLGTEAFF
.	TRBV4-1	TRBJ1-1	CASSHPPNTEAFF
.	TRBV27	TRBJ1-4	CASRGGQGAFEKLFF
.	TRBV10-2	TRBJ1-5	CASRRGQGSNQPQHF
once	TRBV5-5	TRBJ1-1	CASSFLSNTEAFF
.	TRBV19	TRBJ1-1	CASVRGETEAFF
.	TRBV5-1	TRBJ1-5	CASSLDRGGGQPQHF
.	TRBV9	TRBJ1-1	CASSPGQGTEAFF
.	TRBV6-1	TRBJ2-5	CASSENPIDPSHRETQYF
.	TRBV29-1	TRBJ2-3	CSVETTSTDTQYF
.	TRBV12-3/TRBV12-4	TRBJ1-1	CASSLTGSTEAFF
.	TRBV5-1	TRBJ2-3	CASSSRLDTDTQYF
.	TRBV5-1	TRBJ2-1	CASSSVPDSYNEQFF
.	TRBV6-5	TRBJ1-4	CASSATGDTEKLFF